Listed below are T cell receptor beta chains from one sample, sequenced in a study of post-analysis software for immune sequencing data. TCRdb fed the PCR reads into MiXCR, producing one record per CDR3 protein. The sample records about 460,000 distinct CDR3 sequences, 40% to 55% being singletons. The sample consisted of blood. The receptors derive from a girl between 5 and 17 years old with multiple sclerosis. Each CDR3 is given with its conserved first and last residue. Each record gives: CDR3 length, D gene, J gene, clone size, V gene, CDR3 DNA, CDR3 protein. The D gene is left open where the match is weak. Clone size is given for some rows only: seen once, a few or many times, or a class if the clone is expanded.

cdr3_length: 13
d_call: .
j_call: TRBJ2-5
clone_size: .
v_call: TRBV3-1
cdr3_nt: TGTGCCAGCAGCCTGACCCCTCCCATCGGGCAGTACTTC
cdr3_aa: CASSLTPPIGQYF

cdr3_length: 15
d_call: .
j_call: TRBJ1-2
clone_size: .
v_call: TRBV5-1
cdr3_nt: TGCGCCAGCAGCTTGGACCTCAGGTCTAACTATGGCTACACCTTC
cdr3_aa: CASSLDLRSNYGYTF

cdr3_length: 16
d_call: .
j_call: TRBJ2-7
clone_size: .
v_call: TRBV5-1
cdr3_nt: TGCGCCAGCAGCTCCCCCAGGGGGGCCAACACCTACGAGCAGTACTTC
cdr3_aa: CASSSPRGANTYEQYF

cdr3_length: 16
d_call: .
j_call: TRBJ1-1
clone_size: .
v_call: TRBV4-1
cdr3_nt: TGCGCCAGCAGACGAAGTCTGGGGCAGATGAACACTGAAGCTTTCTTT
cdr3_aa: CASRRSLGQMNTEAFF

cdr3_length: 14
d_call: TRBD2
j_call: TRBJ2-3
clone_size: few
v_call: TRBV4-2
cdr3_nt: TGTGCCAGCAGCGAGGGACTAGCGACAGATACGCAGTATTTT
cdr3_aa: CASSEGLATDTQYF

cdr3_length: 13
d_call: .
j_call: TRBJ2-3
clone_size: .
v_call: TRBV3-1
cdr3_nt: TGTGCCAGCAGCCAAGTTGCATTTGATACGCAGTATTTT
cdr3_aa: CASSQVAFDTQYF

cdr3_length: 15
d_call: .
j_call: TRBJ1-2
clone_size: few
v_call: TRBV7-8
cdr3_nt: TGTGCCAGCAGCCATCGGGACGTTTCGATGTATGGCTACACCTTC
cdr3_aa: CASSHRDVSMYGYTF

cdr3_length: 14
d_call: TRBD1
j_call: TRBJ2-7
clone_size: .
v_call: TRBV4-1
cdr3_nt: TGCGCCAGCAGCGTTGACAGGGCGGTATACGAGCAGTACTTC
cdr3_aa: CASSVDRAVYEQYF

cdr3_length: 15
d_call: .
j_call: TRBJ2-1
clone_size: .
v_call: TRBV7-3
cdr3_nt: TGTGCCAGCAGCTTATCTGGAGGAGGGCACAATGAGCAGTTCTTC
cdr3_aa: CASSLSGGGHNEQFF

cdr3_length: 14
d_call: TRBD2
j_call: TRBJ2-7
clone_size: .
v_call: TRBV20-1
cdr3_nt: TGCAGTGCTAGAGCTAGCGGGCGGACCTACGAGCAGTACTTC
cdr3_aa: CSARASGRTYEQYF

cdr3_length: 13
d_call: TRBD1
j_call: TRBJ2-7
clone_size: few
v_call: TRBV18
cdr3_nt: TGTGCCAGCTCACTCGACAGGGGAGACGAGCAGTACTTC
cdr3_aa: CASSLDRGDEQYF

cdr3_length: 15
d_call: TRBD1
j_call: TRBJ2-1
clone_size: .
v_call: TRBV7-8
cdr3_nt: TGTGCCAGCAGCCTGGGACAGTCGAATTACAATGAGCAGTTCTTC
cdr3_aa: CASSLGQSNYNEQFF

cdr3_length: 16
d_call: TRBD2
j_call: TRBJ2-3
clone_size: many
v_call: TRBV10-3
cdr3_nt: TGTGCCATCAGCGGGACTAGCGGGAACGTGCCAGATACGCAGTATTTT
cdr3_aa: CAISGTSGNVPDTQYF

cdr3_length: 15
d_call: .
j_call: TRBJ1-2
clone_size: .
v_call: TRBV4-3
cdr3_nt: TGCGCCAGCAGCCAATTGAGCAGGGGAACCTATGGCTACACCTTC
cdr3_aa: CASSQLSRGTYGYTF

cdr3_length: 15
d_call: .
j_call: TRBJ2-1
clone_size: .
v_call: TRBV4-3
cdr3_nt: TGCGCCAGCAGCCAAGTCAGTCTACCGTACAATGAGCAGTTCTTC
cdr3_aa: CASSQVSLPYNEQFF

cdr3_length: 13
d_call: .
j_call: TRBJ1-2
clone_size: .
v_call: TRBV24-1
cdr3_nt: TGTGCCACCAGTGATACAGGGAGGGAAGGCTACACCTTC
cdr3_aa: CATSDTGREGYTF

cdr3_length: 14
d_call: TRBD2
j_call: TRBJ2-1
clone_size: .
v_call: TRBV5-4
cdr3_nt: TGTGCCAGCAGCTTGGACAGCGGGAGGGATGAGCAGTTCTTC
cdr3_aa: CASSLDSGRDEQFF

cdr3_length: 16
d_call: .
j_call: TRBJ2-6
clone_size: few
v_call: TRBV20-1
cdr3_nt: TGCAGTGCTAGAGAGGTGAAAGGCTCTGGGGCCAACGTCCTGACTTTC
cdr3_aa: CSAREVKGSGANVLTF

cdr3_length: 14
d_call: TRBD2
j_call: TRBJ2-1
clone_size: .
v_call: TRBV12-3/TRBV12-4
cdr3_nt: TGTGCCAGTAGACTAGCGGGAGTGGACAATGAGCAGTTCTTC
cdr3_aa: CASRLAGVDNEQFF

cdr3_length: 12
d_call: .
j_call: TRBJ2-7
clone_size: .
v_call: TRBV5-1
cdr3_nt: TGCGCCAGCGGGGTATCGGATTACGAGCAGTACTTC
cdr3_aa: CASGVSDYEQYF

cdr3_length: 19
d_call: TRBD2
j_call: TRBJ2-2
clone_size: .
v_call: TRBV28
cdr3_nt: TGTGCCAGCAGCTTATCCTTTGGACTAGCGGGAGATAACACCGGGGAGCTGTTTTTT
cdr3_aa: CASSLSFGLAGDNTGELFF

cdr3_length: 21
d_call: TRBD2
j_call: TRBJ2-3
clone_size: .
v_call: TRBV28
cdr3_nt: TGTGCCAGCAGTCCCCCGAGCTCGGGGGGATATCCTTTGGCCACCACAGATACGCAGTATTTT
cdr3_aa: CASSPPSSGGYPLATTDTQYF

cdr3_length: 20
d_call: TRBD2
j_call: TRBJ2-3
clone_size: few
v_call: TRBV15
cdr3_nt: TGTGCCACCAGCAGAGTCCTACTACGGACTAGCGGGAGAGAAACAGATACGCAGTATTTT
cdr3_aa: CATSRVLLRTSGRETDTQYF

cdr3_length: 13
d_call: .
j_call: TRBJ2-3
clone_size: few
v_call: TRBV20-1
cdr3_nt: .
cdr3_aa: CSARDSVPDTQYF

cdr3_length: 13
d_call: .
j_call: TRBJ1-4
clone_size: .
v_call: TRBV10-2
cdr3_nt: TGCGCCAGCAGTGAACGAGGTCGGGAAAAACTGTTTTTT
cdr3_aa: CASSERGREKLFF

cdr3_length: 14
d_call: .
j_call: TRBJ2-7
clone_size: few
v_call: TRBV6-5
cdr3_nt: TGTGCCAGCAGTTACTCGGAGGGCCACTACGAGCAGTACTTC
cdr3_aa: CASSYSEGHYEQYF

cdr3_length: 13
d_call: .
j_call: TRBJ1-1
clone_size: few
v_call: TRBV29-1
cdr3_nt: TGCAGCGTTGAGCCTGACACCAGCACTGAAGCTTTCTTT
cdr3_aa: CSVEPDTSTEAFF

cdr3_length: 14
d_call: TRBD1
j_call: TRBJ1-2
clone_size: few
v_call: TRBV13
cdr3_nt: TGTGCCAGCAGCTTAGACAGGGGTGTCTATGGCTACACCTTC
cdr3_aa: CASSLDRGVYGYTF

cdr3_length: 14
d_call: .
j_call: TRBJ2-3
clone_size: .
v_call: TRBV20-1
cdr3_nt: TGCAGTGCTAGTCAGGGCCTTGGCACAGATACGCAGTATTTT
cdr3_aa: CSASQGLGTDTQYF

cdr3_length: 11
d_call: .
j_call: TRBJ2-7
clone_size: .
v_call: TRBV25-1
cdr3_nt: TGTGCCACCGGGGATGGTTACGAGCAGTACTTC
cdr3_aa: CATGDGYEQYF

cdr3_length: 15
d_call: TRBD1
j_call: TRBJ1-1
clone_size: .
v_call: TRBV12-3/TRBV12-4
cdr3_nt: TGTGCCAGCAGTCGCCCCGGACAGGGGGCGGCTGAAGCTTTCTTT
cdr3_aa: CASSRPGQGAAEAFF

cdr3_length: 14
d_call: TRBD1
j_call: TRBJ1-2
clone_size: .
v_call: TRBV2
cdr3_nt: TGTGCCAGCAGTGTCCGGGACAGGGTCTATGGCTACACCTTC
cdr3_aa: CASSVRDRVYGYTF

cdr3_length: 14
d_call: TRBD1
j_call: TRBJ2-2
clone_size: .
v_call: TRBV27
cdr3_nt: TGTGCCAGCAGTTTACTTGACAGGGCCGGGGAGCTGTTTTTT
cdr3_aa: CASSLLDRAGELFF

cdr3_length: 15
d_call: TRBD1
j_call: TRBJ1-2
clone_size: .
v_call: TRBV6-1
cdr3_nt: TGTGCCAGCAGTGAGCGGGACAGCTATAACTATGGCTACACCTTC
cdr3_aa: CASSERDSYNYGYTF

cdr3_length: 13
d_call: .
j_call: TRBJ2-7
clone_size: .
v_call: TRBV20-1
cdr3_nt: TGCAGTGCTAGTCTCGCGGACTCCTACGAGCAGTACTTC
cdr3_aa: CSASLADSYEQYF

cdr3_length: 14
d_call: .
j_call: TRBJ2-5
clone_size: .
v_call: TRBV6-6
cdr3_nt: TGTGCCAGCAGGCCCGCGCACCAGGGGAAGACCCAGTACTTC
cdr3_aa: CASRPAHQGKTQYF

cdr3_length: 13
d_call: .
j_call: TRBJ1-2
clone_size: .
v_call: TRBV12-3/TRBV12-4
cdr3_nt: TGTGCCAGCAGTCCAGGGAACGTCTATGGCTACACCTTC
cdr3_aa: CASSPGNVYGYTF

cdr3_length: 14
d_call: .
j_call: TRBJ2-7
clone_size: .
v_call: TRBV7-2
cdr3_nt: TGTGCCAGTACCCTGGGCTGGGGGGCATACGAGCAGTACTTC
cdr3_aa: CASTLGWGAYEQYF

cdr3_length: 14
d_call: TRBD1
j_call: TRBJ1-1
clone_size: once
v_call: TRBV9
cdr3_nt: TGTGCCAGCAGCGTAAATGACAGGGGCACTGAAGCTTTCTTT
cdr3_aa: CASSVNDRGTEAFF

cdr3_length: 14
d_call: TRBD1
j_call: TRBJ2-7
clone_size: many
v_call: TRBV29-1
cdr3_nt: TGCAGCGTCCTCGACAGGGGTGGTACCTACGAGCAGTACTTC
cdr3_aa: CSVLDRGGTYEQYF

cdr3_length: 15
d_call: .
j_call: TRBJ2-7
clone_size: few
v_call: TRBV24-1
cdr3_nt: TGTGCCACCAGTGATCGCCTTACAGGGAGGAACGAGCAGTACTTC
cdr3_aa: CATSDRLTGRNEQYF

cdr3_length: 15
d_call: TRBD1
j_call: TRBJ1-2
clone_size: .
v_call: TRBV5-1
cdr3_nt: TGCGCCAGCAGCCCGGATGGGACAGGCGACTATGGCTACACCTTC
cdr3_aa: CASSPDGTGDYGYTF

cdr3_length: 18
d_call: .
j_call: TRBJ2-3
clone_size: .
v_call: TRBV4-1
cdr3_nt: TGCGCCAGCAGCCAAGAAAGTCCGGACCACACTTTCGCAGATACGCAGTATTTT
cdr3_aa: CASSQESPDHTFADTQYF

cdr3_length: 14
d_call: .
j_call: TRBJ2-1
clone_size: .
v_call: TRBV20-1
cdr3_nt: TGCAGTGCTAGAAGGGGCGGGATAAAATATGAGCAGTTCTTC
cdr3_aa: CSARRGGIKYEQFF

cdr3_length: 14
d_call: TRBD1
j_call: TRBJ2-5
clone_size: .
v_call: TRBV12-3/TRBV12-4
cdr3_nt: TGTGCCTGCAGTAAACAGGGGGCGTCGGAGACCCAGTACTTC
cdr3_aa: CACSKQGASETQYF